These 29 T cell receptor beta chains share one sample of origin, sequenced in a study of shared clonotypes between healthy human individuals. Assay: immunoSEQ multiplex PCR; the TCRdb copy retains only in-frame clones and omits some. Of under 1,100,000 clones listed, 75% to 80% are singletons. Sequenced material: memory CD4+ T cells from PBMCs. Subset indicated: CD45RA-negative fraction. Every receptor here comes from a man aged 18 to 30 in good health. Some clones in this sample may be carry-over from other donors' samples.

The chain uses TRBV6-1 and TRBJ2-7, with D possibly called TRBD1 or TRBD2 (5 bases each). Germline lookup yields CDR1 MNHNS and CDR2 SASEGT. The V and J ends lost 8 bases and 3 bases respectively, with 17 bases between them. The CDR3 length is 14 residues. The chain's CDR3 is CASGHPGQYYEQYF. In DNA, the CDR3 is TGTGCCAGCGGCCACCCGGGGCAGTACTACGAGCAGTACTTC.

This clone was counted once. This chain connects TRBV7-2 to TRBJ1-5; 9 positions match TRBD1. The CDR3 spans 17 residues. Germline V gives CDR1 SGHTA, CDR2 FQGNSA. After removal of 2 bases from V and 2 bases from J, the junction contained 7 bases not matched to a gene. DNA of the CDR3: TGTGCCAGCAGCTTATCAGGACAGGGGTTCGGCAATCAGCCCCAGCATTTT. Residues: CASSLSGQGFGNQPQHF.

This chain uses TRBV27 with TRBJ2-7; the D is unclear. The CDR3 extends over 15 amino acids. Germline assignment: CDR1 MNHEY and CDR2 SMNVEV (reference sequence). The V and J ends lost 0 bases and 6 bases respectively, with 15 bases between them. Here the CDR3 DNA reads TGTGCCAGCAGTTTATCGCCCGGGTGGGGTTTCGAGCAGTACTTC. Its translation: CASSLSPGWGFEQYF.

The chain has TRBV29-1 and TRBJ2-3, with D possibly being TRBD1 or TRBD2 (5 bases each). Germline assignment: CDR1 SQVTM and CDR2 ANQGSEA. CDR3 size: 16 residues. Trimming cost V 5 bases and J 1 base, with 19 bases left between them. In nucleotides, the CDR3 is TGCAGCGTTACCGGGACGGCAGAAATAGGCACAGATACGCAGTATTTT. Protein product: CSVTGTAEIGTDTQYF.

The chain joins TRBV28 to TRBJ2-7, with TRBD1 identical over 10 bases. This CDR3 contains 16 residues. CDR1 and CDR2 (germline): MDHEN, SYDVKM. V was pared by 7 bases and J by 7 bases, with 16 bases of the junction left unmatched. The CDR3 spells CASTTQRGQGKREQYF. In DNA form, the CDR3 reads TGTGCCAGCACCACCCAGCGGGGACAGGGGAAAAGGGAGCAGTACTTC.

This clone has only a few counts. The gene calls are TRBV6-5 and TRBJ2-5; D gene uncertain. This CDR3 has 12 residues. Trimming took off 5 bases at V and 6 bases at J, with 10 bases between the two ends. Germline CDR1 is MNHEY and CDR2 is SVGAGI. The CDR3 here is CASSEWPKTQYF. DNA of the CDR3: TGTGCCAGCAGTGAATGGCCCAAGACCCAGTACTTC.

The gene calls are TRBV6-6 and TRBJ1-1; tentative D call: TRBD1 (5 bases). Trimming pared 5 bases from V and 1 base from J, leaving 14 bases between. This CDR3 is built from 15 residues. Germline lookup yields CDR1 MNHNY and CDR2 SVGAGI (reference sequence). The DNA for the CDR3 is TGTGCCAGCAGTACCTCAGGGACCACGAACACTGAAGCTTTCTTT. Translated, it gives CASSTSGTTNTEAFF.

V and J are TRBV4-2 and TRBJ2-1, with D unclear. The CDR3 covers 12 residues. Deletions cut 0 bases from V and 12 bases from J, with 9 bases between. Germline V gene data show CDR1 as LGHNA and CDR2 as YNFKEQ. CDR3 loop: CASSQDLIAQFF. DNA of the CDR3: TGTGCCAGCAGCCAAGATCTCATAGCGCAGTTCTTC.

This clone came up once. This sample also contains other DNA sequences that code for the same CDR3. The chain recombines TRBV28 with TRBJ2-7; 11 bases are shared with TRBD2. Looked up from germline, CDR1 is MDHEN and CDR2 is SYDVKM. Trimming removed 6 bases from V and 3 bases from J; junction bases left unmatched: 4. The CDR3 is made up of 14 amino acids. As DNA, the CDR3 is TGTGCCAGCAGAAGACTAGCGGGAATCTACGAGCAGTACTTC. Encoded protein: CASRRLAGIYEQYF.

As concerns this clone: In the same sample, other DNA sequences code for this CDR3. This chain connects TRBV5-1 to TRBJ2-7, with TRBD1 identical over 7 bases. V gave up 4 bases and J gave up 4 bases; unmatched junction bases: 2. This CDR3 is built from 12 residues. Germline V gene lookup returns CDR1 SGHRS and CDR2 YFSETQ. This chain's CDR3 is CASSVQGYEQYF. Written as DNA, the CDR3 is TGCGCCAGCAGCGTACAGGGGTACGAGCAGTACTTC.

This clone was counted only a few times. The V and J genes are TRBV5-4 and TRBJ2-3; D call uncertain. CDR1 is SGHNT and CDR2 is YYREEE in the germline V gene (reference sequence). V gave up 4 bases and J gave up 6 bases, with 9 bases separating them. The CDR3 is 12 residues long. The CDR3 loop reads CASSRPDDTQYF. CDR3 coding DNA: TGTGCCAGCAGCCGGCCCGACGATACGCAGTATTTT. The variable domain in full, with the rest retrieved from reference TRBV5-4 and TRBJ2-3, is ETGVTQSPTHLIKTRGQQVTLRCSSQSGHNTVSWYQQALGQGPQFIFQYYREEENGRGNFPPRFSGLQFPNYSSELNVNALELDDSALYLCASSRPDDTQYFGPGTRLTVL.

This rearrangement joins TRBV30 to TRBJ1-5; TRBD1 is a possible D gene (6 bases). CDR1 and CDR2 from the germline V gene are GTSNPN and SVGIG (reference sequence). V lost 3 bases to trimming and J lost 6 bases, with 21 bases between them. CDR3 length equals 16 residues. CDR3 DNA: TGTGCCTGGAGCCCGTTCCCACCAACAGGGTTTCAGCCCCAGCATTTT. Amino acids: CAWSPFPPTGFQPQHF. The variable domain in full, completed from reference TRBV30 and TRBJ1-5, reads SQTIHQWPATLVQPVGSPLSLECTVEGTSNPNLYWYRQAAGRGLQLLFYSVGIGQISSEVPQNLSASRPQDRQFILSSKKLLLSDSGFYLCAWSPFPPTGFQPQHFGDGTRLSIL.

This clone was recorded once. This rearrangement joins TRBV28 to TRBJ1-2; D not resolved. V was shortened by 6 bases and J by 5 bases, with 19 bases between the two germline ends. The CDR3 extends over 15 amino acids. Germline CDR1 reads MDHEN; CDR2 reads SYDVKM. For the CDR3, the DNA is TGTGCCAGCAGATCACCTACCGGGGTCGCTTATGGCTACACCTTC. Its translation: CASRSPTGVAYGYTF.

The rearrangement uses TRBV2 and TRBJ1-3; a possible D gene is TRBD1 (5 bases). The germline CDR1 and CDR2 sequences are SNHLY and FYNNEI. V dropped 5 bases and J dropped 0 bases, with 8 bases sitting between them. The CDR3 extends over 14 amino acids. CDR3 nucleotides: TGTGCCAGCAGTCGGGGGAACTCTGGAAACACCATATATTTT. Translating gives CASSRGNSGNTIYF.

About this clone itself: This probably arose from a read error, given a far larger clone one base away. The chain carries TRBV11-2 and TRBJ2-7; the D is unclear. Germline lookup yields CDR1 SGHAT and CDR2 FQNNGV. This CDR3 spans 15 amino acids. The chain's CDR3 is CAGSLAPATPYEQYF. The CDR3 DNA follows: TGTGCCGGCAGCTTAGCCCCAGCGACTCCCTACGAGCAGTACTTC.

This clone was counted between two and nine times. This chain connects TRBV5-1 to TRBJ2-2; D could derive from TRBD1 or TRBD2 (6 bases each). The germline gives CDR1 SGHRS, CDR2 YFSETQ. V dropped 5 bases and J dropped 6 bases, with 14 bases sitting between them. CDR3 length: 14 amino acids. CDR3 region: CASSPPGGPGELFF. The CDR3 nucleotides read TGCGCCAGCAGTCCCCCCGGGGGCCCCGGGGAGCTGTTTTTT.

The chain combines TRBV5-1 with TRBJ2-7; the match to TRBD1 covers 9 bases. Germline CDR1 is SGHRS and CDR2 is YFSETQ. This CDR3 has 15 residues. The ends lost 4 bases at V and 1 base at J; junction bases unmatched: 6. The CDR3 loop is CASSRSDRGSYEQYF. The CDR3 region has the DNA TGCGCCAGCAGCAGGTCCGACAGGGGGTCCTACGAGCAGTACTTC.

The genes are TRBV7-9 and TRBJ2-3; 7 bases line up with TRBD1. The CDR3 has 15 amino acids. V was pared by 3 bases and J by 2 bases, with 5 bases of the junction left unmatched. Germline loops: CDR1 SEHNR, CDR2 FQNEAQ (reference sequence). As DNA, the CDR3 is TGTGCCAGCAGCTTGGACAGGATACACACAGATACGCAGTATTTT. Translation: CASSLDRIHTDTQYF.

The V and J genes are TRBV15 and TRBJ1-1; D is undetermined. There are 13 residues in the CDR3. Germline-derived CDR1 and CDR2 are LNHNV and YYDKDF (reference sequence). V was cut by 6 bases and J by 0 bases, with 8 bases left in between. CDR3 amino acids: CATRVGVNTEAFF. The CDR3 nucleotides read TGTGCCACCAGGGTGGGCGTGAACACTGAAGCTTTCTTT.

For the CDR3, the DNA is TGTGCCAGTAGTATTCGCTCTGGGCCTGGGGAGACCCAGTACTTC. Translated: CASSIRSGPGETQYF. The chain recombines TRBV19 with TRBJ2-5; D unresolved. The germline gives CDR1 LNHDA, CDR2 SQIVND (reference sequence). The CDR3 loop spans 15 amino acids. Trimming removed 3 bases from V and 5 bases from J, with 16 bases in between.

This clone was counted between two and nine times. The V and J genes are TRBV5-6 and TRBJ1-1, with D possibly matching TRBD1 (5 bases). V was pared by 2 bases and J by 5 bases, with 13 bases between. Germline-derived CDR1 and CDR2 are SGHDT and YYEEEE. The CDR3 is 14 residues long. As DNA, the CDR3 is TGTGCCAGCAGCTTTCAGGGATTCTGGACTGAAGCTTTCTTT. It yields the protein CASSFQGFWTEAFF.

The chain is built from TRBV11-1 and TRBJ2-3; D is perhaps TRBD1 or TRBD2 (5 bases each). V was pared by 5 bases and J by 2 bases, with 14 bases between. The CDR3 contains 15 residues. Germline assignment: CDR1 SGHAT and CDR2 FQDESV (reference sequence). CDR3 amino acids: CASSLYGGNTDTQYF. The DNA of the CDR3 is TGTGCCAGCAGCCTCTATGGGGGTAACACAGATACGCAGTATTTT.

The chain uses TRBV6-6 and TRBJ1-2; 7 positions agree with TRBD1. Germline-derived CDR1 and CDR2 are MNHNY and SVGAGI (reference sequence). V shed 6 bases, J shed 8 bases, and the junction held 6 bases outside the gene matches. This CDR3 contains 12 residues. DNA for the CDR3: TGTGCCAGCAGATATACAGGGGACGGCTACACCTTC. Translating gives CASRYTGDGYTF.

CDR3 DNA: TGTGCCAGCGGGGGACTAGCGGGAGGGCCTTTGTACGAGCAGTACTTC. The encoded protein is CASGGLAGGPLYEQYF. The chain is built from TRBV25-1 and TRBJ2-7; 16 bases map to TRBD2. Germline V gene lookup returns CDR1 MGHDK and CDR2 SYGVNS. J gave up 4 bases and V 8 bases, and 8 bases lay outside the gene matches. There are 16 residues in the CDR3.

The chain carries TRBV5-1 and TRBJ2-1; D perhaps matches TRBD1 (6 bases). Germline CDR1 reads SGHRS; CDR2 reads YFSETQ. Trimming left V 0 bases short and J 4 bases short, with 11 bases between. The CDR3 loop spans 15 amino acids. DNA for the CDR3: TGCGCCAGCAGCTTGGGCAGGGGCCTTTACAATGAGCAGTTCTTC. Translation gives CASSLGRGLYNEQFF.

The gene calls are TRBV11-2 and TRBJ2-7; the match to TRBD2 covers 15 bases. Germline assignment: CDR1 SGHAT and CDR2 FQNNGV. The CDR3 is 16 residues long. V was pared by 5 bases and J by 5 bases, with 7 bases of the junction left unmatched. CDR3 residues: CASSLGLAGGSHEQYF. CDR3 DNA sequence: TGTGCCAGCAGCCTGGGACTAGCGGGAGGCTCTCACGAGCAGTACTTC.

V and J are TRBV5-1 and TRBJ2-1; D not resolved. V was clipped by 6 bases and J by 2 bases, with 15 bases between them. This CDR3 contains 15 residues. The germline V gene has CDR1 SGHRS and CDR2 YFSETQ. Here the CDR3 reads CASKAWIQTYNEQFF. CDR3 DNA sequence: TGCGCCAGCAAAGCTTGGATACAGACCTACAATGAGCAGTTCTTC.

This clone was seen at least ten times. The gene calls are TRBV28 and TRBJ2-7; D may match TRBD1 or TRBD2 (5 bases each). CDR1 and CDR2 from the germline V gene are MDHEN and SYDVKM. The V end was cut by 5 bases, the J end by 4 bases, with 15 bases between. The CDR3 loop spans 14 amino acids. DNA for the CDR3: TGTGCCAGCAGTCCCTCGTGGGGCGGGTACGAGCAGTACTTC. Encoded protein: CASSPSWGGYEQYF. The variable domain in full, completed from reference TRBV28 and TRBJ2-7, reads DVKVTQSSRYLVKRTGEKVFLECVQDMDHENMFWYRQDPGLGLRLIYFSYDVKMKEKGDIPEGYSVSREKKERFSLILESASTNQTSMYLCASSPSWGGYEQYFGPGTRLTVT.

About this clone: Germline is not matched at one junction end, which may reflect a read error. The V gene is TRBV18, the J gene TRBJ2-7; TRBD2 matches at 10 bases. Per the germline V gene, CDR1 is KGHSH and CDR2 is LQKENI. The CDR3 runs to 16 residues. The CDR3 DNA reads TGTGCCAGCTCACCAGGAGCGGGAGGGCCGTCCTCCGAGCAGTACTTC. Residues: CASSPGAGGPSSEQYF.